The 5 T cell receptor beta chains in this list originate from one sample, sequenced in a study of blood T cell repertoires in COVID-19. Data came from immunoSEQ multiplex PCR; TCRdb stores just in-frame clones and leaves some out. The repertoire has 95,000 to 150,000 clones, roughly 90% of them found once; the top ten carry 3.5% to 4%. Sequencing was done on a sample of peripheral blood. All receptors come from a woman aged 55-69 years with COVID-19, enrolled during active disease.

This clone showed up just once. The chain uses TRBV27 and TRBJ1-5; maybe TRBD1 (5 bases). Germline V CDR1 and CDR2: MNHEY, SMNVEV (reference sequence). Trimming stripped 2 bases from V and 3 bases from J, with 20 bases between. This CDR3 contains 18 residues. CDR3 sequence reads: CASSLRGSVRGFNQPQHF. In nucleotides, the CDR3 is TGTGCCAGCAGTTTACGGGGGTCCGTACGGGGGTTCAATCAGCCCCAGCATTTT.

The CDR3 loop is CASSLVLGGGQFF. The CDR3 DNA follows: TGTGCCAGCAGCTTAGTATTGGGAGGGGGGCAGTTCTTC. The chain links TRBV11-2 to TRBJ2-1; D might be TRBD2 (7 bases). Germline V gives CDR1 SGHAT, CDR2 FQNNGV. V lost 1 base and J lost 12, with 13 bases in between. There are 13 residues in the CDR3.

V gene TRBV4-1 combines with J gene TRBJ2-5; 7 bases fit TRBD1. V lost 0 bases and J lost 4; bases outside the gene matches: 5. CDR1 and CDR2 from the germline V gene are MGHRA and YSYEKL. CDR3 length: 15 amino acids. The CDR3 loop is CASSQEMRGRETQYF. In nucleotides, the CDR3 is TGCGCCAGCAGCCAAGAAATGAGGGGGCGAGAGACCCAGTACTTC.

The gene calls are TRBV6-6 and TRBJ1-5, with TRBD1 matching over 7 bases. Looked up from germline, CDR1 is MNHNY and CDR2 is SVGAGI (reference sequence). This CDR3 has 14 amino acids. The trim removed 6 bases at V and 11 bases at J, leaving 13 bases unmatched. The CDR3 sequence is CASSLDRVAWTQHF. Written as DNA, the CDR3 is TGTGCCAGCAGCCTCGACAGGGTGGCCTGGACCCAGCATTTT.

The CDR3 DNA reads TGTGCCAGCCATATTGGGGGCGGCGGAAACACCATATATTTT. Residues: CASHIGGGGNTIYF. This sequence joins TRBV6-5 and TRBJ1-3; the D gene is possibly TRBD1 (6 bases). Trimming took 8 bases from V and 4 from J, leaving 15 bases between them. Germline values: CDR1 MNHEY, CDR2 SVGAGI. The CDR3 contains 14 residues.